This T cell receptor beta chain was captured in a study of T cell repertoires in cytomegalovirus infection. Study details: It was recently identified HLA-C-restricted and well-studied HLA-B-restricted CMV epitopes that the study used. Indications came from public TCR beta signatures; they pointed to CMV infection and to a matching HLA type.

This clonotype has only a few counts. The antigen remains unidentified. TCRdb recomputed calls from the reads with MiXCR, one row per CDR3 protein. The data show 650,000 to 900,000 distinct CDR3 sequences, 25% to 30% seen once. Whole-study findings and limits: HLA-C-restricted CMV-specific TCR beta clonotypes were dominant in the ex vivo response. Based on cumulative public TCR beta family frequency, carriers of CMV plus the relevant HLA were identified.

Sequenced material: cultured CD8+ T cells from PBMCs, taken from culture after CMV antigen stimulation. The sequence derives from a human donor in good health (CMV status not recorded). Some clones in this sample may be carry-over from other donors' samples.

DNA for the CDR3: TGTGCCAGCAGGACCATCTTAGGAGACTATGGCTACACCTTC. It yields the protein CASRTILGDYGYTF. This sequence joins TRBV27 and TRBJ1-2; D is undetermined. Deletions cut 6 bases from V and 3 bases from J, with 14 bases between. Germline loops: CDR1 MNHEY, CDR2 SMNVEV (reference sequence). CDR3 length: 14 residues.